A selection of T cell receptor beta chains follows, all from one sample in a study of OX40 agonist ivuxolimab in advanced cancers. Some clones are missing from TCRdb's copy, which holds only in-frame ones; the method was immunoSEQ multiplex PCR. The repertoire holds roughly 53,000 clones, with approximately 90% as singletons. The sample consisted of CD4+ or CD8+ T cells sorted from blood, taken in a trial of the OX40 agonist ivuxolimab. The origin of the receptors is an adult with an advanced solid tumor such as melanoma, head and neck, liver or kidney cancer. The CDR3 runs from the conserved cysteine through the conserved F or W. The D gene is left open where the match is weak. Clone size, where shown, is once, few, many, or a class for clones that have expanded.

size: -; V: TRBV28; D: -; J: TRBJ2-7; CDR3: CASSLGGIGEQYF; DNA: TGTGCCAGCAGTTTAGGAGGGATCGGCGAGCAGTACTTC
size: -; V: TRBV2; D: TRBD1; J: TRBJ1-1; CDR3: CASNGQGGTEAFF; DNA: TGTGCCAGCAATGGACAGGGAGGCACTGAAGCTTTCTTT
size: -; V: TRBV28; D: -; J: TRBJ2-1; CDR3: CASSFFGGYNEQFF; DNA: TGTGCCAGCAGTTTTTTCGGGGGCTACAATGAGCAGTTCTTC
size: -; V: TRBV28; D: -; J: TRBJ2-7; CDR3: CASSLSGFAYEQYF; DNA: TGTGCCAGCAGCCTCAGTGGGTTCGCCTACGAGCAGTACTTC
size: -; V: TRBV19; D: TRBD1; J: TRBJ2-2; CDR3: CASLGDSLLANTGELFF; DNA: TGTGCCAGTCTGGGGGACAGCCTTCTCGCGAACACCGGGGAGCTGTTTTTT
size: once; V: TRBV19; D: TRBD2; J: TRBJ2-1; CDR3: CASSIGRLAGGPGTDHEQFF; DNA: TGTGCCAGTAGTATCGGTCGACTAGCGGGAGGGCCGGGGACAGACCATGAGCAGTTCTTC
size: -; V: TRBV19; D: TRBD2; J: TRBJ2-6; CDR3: CASSISAGVKSGANVLTF; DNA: TGTGCCAGTAGTATCTCAGCGGGAGTCAAGTCTGGGGCCAACGTCCTGACTTTC
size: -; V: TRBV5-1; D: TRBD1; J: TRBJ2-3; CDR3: CASSLGRGPSTDTQYF; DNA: TGCGCCAGCAGCTTGGGCAGGGGGCCTAGCACAGATACGCAGTATTTT
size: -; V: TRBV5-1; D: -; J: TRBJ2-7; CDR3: CASSSLNSPGEQYF; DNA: TGCGCCAGCAGCTCCTTGAACAGCCCTGGGGAGCAGTACTTC
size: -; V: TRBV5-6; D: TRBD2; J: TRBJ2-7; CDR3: CASSLGTSGRTSYEQYF; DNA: TGTGCCAGCAGCCTGGGGACTAGCGGGAGAACCTCCTACGAGCAGTACTTC
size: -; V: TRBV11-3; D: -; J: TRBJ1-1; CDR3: CASSSRGNGEAFF; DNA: TGTGCCAGCAGCTCCAGGGGAAACGGTGAAGCTTTCTTT
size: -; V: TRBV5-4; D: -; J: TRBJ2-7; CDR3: CASSFFGSSYEQYF; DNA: TGTGCCAGCAGCTTTTTTGGGAGCTCCTACGAGCAGTACTTC
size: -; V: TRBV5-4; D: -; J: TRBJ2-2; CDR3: CASSWWGRGTGELFF; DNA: TGTGCCAGCAGCTGGTGGGGTAGGGGCACCGGGGAGCTGTTTTTT
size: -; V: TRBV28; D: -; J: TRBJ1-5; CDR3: CASSLGRVLRQPQHF; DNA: TGTGCCAGCAGCCTTGGGAGGGTTCTGCGTCAGCCCCAGCATTTT
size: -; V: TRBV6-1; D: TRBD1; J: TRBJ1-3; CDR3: CASSEGQGASGNTIYF; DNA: TGTGCCAGCAGTGAGGGACAGGGAGCCTCTGGAAACACCATATATTTT
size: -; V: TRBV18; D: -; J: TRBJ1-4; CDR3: CASSPAREKLFF; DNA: TGTGCCAGCTCACCAGCACGGGAAAAACTGTTTTTT
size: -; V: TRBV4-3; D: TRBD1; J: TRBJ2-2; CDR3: CASSPSRQGQIVRRGAVF; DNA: TGCGCCAGCAGCCCATCACGACAGGGGCAAATCGTTCGCCGGGGAGCTGTTTTT
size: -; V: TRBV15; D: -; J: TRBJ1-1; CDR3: CATSSPRTEAFF; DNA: TGTGCCACCAGCAGCCCACGCACTGAAGCTTTCTTT
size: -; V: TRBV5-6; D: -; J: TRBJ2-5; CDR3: CASSSIKKETQYF; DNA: TGTGCCAGCAGCTCGATAAAGAAGGAGACCCAGTACTTC
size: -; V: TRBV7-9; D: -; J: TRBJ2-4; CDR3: CASSLELLAKNIQYF; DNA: TGTGCCAGCAGCTTAGAGTTGTTAGCCAAAAACATTCAGTACTTC
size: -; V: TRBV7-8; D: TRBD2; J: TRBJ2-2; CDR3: CASSPTLGLVDTGELFF; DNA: TGTGCCAGCAGCCCGACACTTGGACTAGTTGACACCGGGGAGCTGTTTTTT
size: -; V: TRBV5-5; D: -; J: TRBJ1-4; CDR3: CASSLGQNREKLFF; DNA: TGTGCCAGCAGCTTGGGACAGAATAGGGAAAAACTGTTTTTT
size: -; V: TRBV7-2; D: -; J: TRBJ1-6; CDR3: CASSLGSGNSYNSPLHF; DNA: TGTGCCAGCAGCTTAGGGTCCGGGAACAGCTATAATTCACCCCTCCACTTT
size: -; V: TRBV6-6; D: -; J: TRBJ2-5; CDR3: CASKGPDGGWHF; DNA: TGTGCCAGCAAGGGACCCGATGGGGGGTGGCACTTC
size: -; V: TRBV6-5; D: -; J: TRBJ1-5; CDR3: CASSRVARVNQPQHF; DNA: TGTGCCAGCAGTAGAGTCGCCAGGGTCAATCAGCCCCAGCATTTT
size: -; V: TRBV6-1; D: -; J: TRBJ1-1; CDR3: CASSEVGLGTEAFF; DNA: TGTGCCAGCAGTGAAGTAGGGTTGGGCACTGAAGCTTTCTTT
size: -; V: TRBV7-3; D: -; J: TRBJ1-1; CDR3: CASSEHRQAGGMNTEAFF; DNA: TGTGCCAGCAGCGAACACAGACAGGCCGGGGGAATGAACACTGAAGCTTTCTTT
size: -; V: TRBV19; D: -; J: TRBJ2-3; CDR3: CASSIGQGGLDTQYF; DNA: TGTGCCAGTAGTATAGGGCAGGGAGGATTAGATACGCAGTATTTT
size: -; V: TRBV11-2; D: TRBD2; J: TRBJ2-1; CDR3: CASSFRLAGLYNEQFF; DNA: TGTGCCAGCAGCTTTCGACTAGCGGGGCTTTACAATGAGCAGTTCTTC
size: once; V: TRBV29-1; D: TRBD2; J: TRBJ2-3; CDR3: CSTRPGLARADTQYF; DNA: TGCAGCACCCGACCGGGACTAGCGAGGGCAGATACGCAGTATTTT
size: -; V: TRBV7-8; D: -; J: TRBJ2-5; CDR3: CASSLVLLARETQYF; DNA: TGTGCCAGCAGCTTAGTACTCCTCGCGAGAGAGACCCAGTACTTC
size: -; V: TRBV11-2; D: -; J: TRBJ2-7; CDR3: CASSLDSPANEQYF; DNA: TGTGCCAGCAGCTTAGATTCCCCAGCCAACGAGCAGTACTTC
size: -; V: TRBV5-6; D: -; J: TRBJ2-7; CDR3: CASSLAGEGSYEQYF; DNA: TGTGCCAGCAGCTTGGCGGGAGAAGGGTCCTACGAGCAGTACTTC
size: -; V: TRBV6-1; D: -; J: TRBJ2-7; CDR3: CASSPPTHQEQYF; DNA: TGTGCCAGCAGCCCGCCCACCCACCAGGAGCAGTACTTC
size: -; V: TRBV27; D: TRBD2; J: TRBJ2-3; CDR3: CASSQPSGPSTDTQYF; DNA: TGTGCCAGCAGTCAACCTAGCGGGCCTAGCACAGATACGCAGTATTTT
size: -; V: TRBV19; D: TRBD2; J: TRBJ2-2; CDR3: CASSQGTSGATGELFF; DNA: TGTGCCAGTAGTCAAGGCACTAGCGGGGCCACCGGGGAGCTGTTTTTT
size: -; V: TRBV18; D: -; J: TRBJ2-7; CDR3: CASSLFPGPGLYEQYF; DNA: TGTGCCAGCTCGCTATTCCCGGGGCCGGGCCTCTACGAGCAGTACTTC
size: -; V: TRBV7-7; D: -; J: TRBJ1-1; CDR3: CASSYNLNTEAFF; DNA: TGTGCCAGCAGCTATAACCTGAACACTGAAGCTTTCTTT
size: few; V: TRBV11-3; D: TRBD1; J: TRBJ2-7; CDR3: CASSGQGYEQYF; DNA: TGTGCCAGCAGCGGACAGGGGTACGAGCAGTACTTC
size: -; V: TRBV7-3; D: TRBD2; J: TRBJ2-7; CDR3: CASSLGGTSGEQYF; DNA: TGTGCCAGCAGCCTAGGGGGGACTAGCGGTGAGCAGTACTTC